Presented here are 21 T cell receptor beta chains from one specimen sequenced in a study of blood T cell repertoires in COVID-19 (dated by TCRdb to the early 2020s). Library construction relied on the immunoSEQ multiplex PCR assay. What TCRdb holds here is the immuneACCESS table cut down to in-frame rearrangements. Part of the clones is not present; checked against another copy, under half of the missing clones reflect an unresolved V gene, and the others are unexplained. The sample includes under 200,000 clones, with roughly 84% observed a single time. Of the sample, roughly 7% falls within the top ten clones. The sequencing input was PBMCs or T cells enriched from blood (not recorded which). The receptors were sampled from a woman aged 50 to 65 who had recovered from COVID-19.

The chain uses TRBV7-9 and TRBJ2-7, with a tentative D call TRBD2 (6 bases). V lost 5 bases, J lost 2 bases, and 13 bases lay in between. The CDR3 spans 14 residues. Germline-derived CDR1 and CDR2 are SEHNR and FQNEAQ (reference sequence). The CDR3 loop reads CASSQTSSPYEQYF. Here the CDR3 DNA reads TGTGCCAGCAGCCAGACTAGTTCCCCCTACGAGCAGTACTTC.

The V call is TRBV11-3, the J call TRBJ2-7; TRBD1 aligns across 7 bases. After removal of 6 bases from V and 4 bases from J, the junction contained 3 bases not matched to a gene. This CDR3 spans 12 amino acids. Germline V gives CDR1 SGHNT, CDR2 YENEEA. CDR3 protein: CASRDRVYEQYF. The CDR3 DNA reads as TGTGCCAGCAGAGACAGGGTATACGAGCAGTACTTC. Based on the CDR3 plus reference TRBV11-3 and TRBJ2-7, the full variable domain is EAGVVQSPRYKIIEKKQPVAFWCNPISGHNTLYWYLQNLGQGPELLIRYENEEAVDDSQLPKDRFSAERLKGVDSTLKIQPAELGDSAVYLCASRDRVYEQYFGPGTRLTVT.

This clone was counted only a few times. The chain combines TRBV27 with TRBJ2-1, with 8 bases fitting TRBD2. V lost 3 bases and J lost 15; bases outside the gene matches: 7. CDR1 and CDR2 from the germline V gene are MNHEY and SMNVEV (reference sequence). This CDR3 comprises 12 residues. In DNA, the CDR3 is TGTGCCAGCAGTTTCCCCTTAGCGGGGCTGTTCTTC. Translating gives CASSFPLAGLFF.

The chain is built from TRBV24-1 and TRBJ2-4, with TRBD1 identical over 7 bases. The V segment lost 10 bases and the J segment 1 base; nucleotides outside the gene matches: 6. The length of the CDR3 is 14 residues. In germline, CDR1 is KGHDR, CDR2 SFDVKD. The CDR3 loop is CATTKQGAKNIQYF. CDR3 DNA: TGTGCCACTACGAAACAGGGGGCCAAAAACATTCAGTACTTC.

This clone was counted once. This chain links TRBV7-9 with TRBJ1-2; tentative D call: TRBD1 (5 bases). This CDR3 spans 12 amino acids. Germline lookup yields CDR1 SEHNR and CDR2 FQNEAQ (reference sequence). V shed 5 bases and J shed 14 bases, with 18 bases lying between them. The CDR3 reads CASSPGRGRETF. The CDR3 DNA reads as TGTGCCAGCAGCCCGGGACGAGGTCGGGAGACCTTC.

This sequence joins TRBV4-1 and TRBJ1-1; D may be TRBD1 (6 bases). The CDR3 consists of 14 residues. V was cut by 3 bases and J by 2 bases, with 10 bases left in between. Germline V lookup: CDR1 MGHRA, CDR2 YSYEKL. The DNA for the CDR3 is TGCGCCAGCAGCCACTTCAGGGGAAACACTGAAGCTTTCTTT. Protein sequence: CASSHFRGNTEAFF.

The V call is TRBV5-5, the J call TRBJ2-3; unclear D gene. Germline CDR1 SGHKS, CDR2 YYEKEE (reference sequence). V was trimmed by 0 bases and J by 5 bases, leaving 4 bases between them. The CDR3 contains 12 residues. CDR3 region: CASSLAVDTQYF. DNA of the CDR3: TGTGCCAGCAGCTTGGCCGTAGATACGCAGTATTTT.

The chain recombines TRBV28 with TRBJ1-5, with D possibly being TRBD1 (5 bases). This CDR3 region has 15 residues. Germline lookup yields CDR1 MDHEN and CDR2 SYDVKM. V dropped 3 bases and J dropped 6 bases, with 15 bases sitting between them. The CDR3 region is CASSLGGIGGQPQHF. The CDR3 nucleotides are TGTGCCAGCAGTTTGGGAGGGATCGGGGGTCAGCCCCAGCATTTT.

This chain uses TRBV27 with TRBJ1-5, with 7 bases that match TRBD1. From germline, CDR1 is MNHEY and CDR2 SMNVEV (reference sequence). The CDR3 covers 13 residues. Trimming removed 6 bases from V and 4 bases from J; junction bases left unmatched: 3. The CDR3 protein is CASSDRVNQPQHF. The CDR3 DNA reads TGTGCCAGCAGCGACAGGGTAAATCAGCCCCAGCATTTT.

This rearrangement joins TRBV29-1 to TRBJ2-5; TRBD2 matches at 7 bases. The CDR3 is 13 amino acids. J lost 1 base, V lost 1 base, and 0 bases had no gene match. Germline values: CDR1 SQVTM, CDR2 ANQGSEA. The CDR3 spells CSVEGGGQETQYF. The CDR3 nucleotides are TGCAGCGTTGAAGGGGGGGGCCAAGAGACCCAGTACTTC.

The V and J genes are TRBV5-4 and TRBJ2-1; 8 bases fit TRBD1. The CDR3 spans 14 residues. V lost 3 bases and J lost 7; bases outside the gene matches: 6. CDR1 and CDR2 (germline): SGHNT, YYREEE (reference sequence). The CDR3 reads CASSWGTGTNEQFF. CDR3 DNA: TGTGCCAGCAGCTGGGGGACAGGAACTAATGAGCAGTTCTTC.

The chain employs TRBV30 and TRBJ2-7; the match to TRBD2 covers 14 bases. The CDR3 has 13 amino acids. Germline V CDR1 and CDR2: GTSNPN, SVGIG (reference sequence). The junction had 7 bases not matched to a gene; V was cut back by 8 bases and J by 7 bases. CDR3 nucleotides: TGTGCCGTGGGACTAGCGGGAGCACGGGAGCAGTACTTC. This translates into CAVGLAGAREQYF.

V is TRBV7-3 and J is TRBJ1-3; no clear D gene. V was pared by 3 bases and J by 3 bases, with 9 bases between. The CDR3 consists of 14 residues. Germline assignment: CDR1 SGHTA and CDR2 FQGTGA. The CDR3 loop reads CASSFRDVGNTIYF. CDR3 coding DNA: TGTGCCAGCAGCTTTAGAGATGTTGGAAACACCATATATTTT.

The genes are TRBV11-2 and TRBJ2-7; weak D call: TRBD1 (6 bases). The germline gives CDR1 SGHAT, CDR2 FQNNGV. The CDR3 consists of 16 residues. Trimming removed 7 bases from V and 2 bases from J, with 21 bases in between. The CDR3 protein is CASTLRSTTGTYEQYF. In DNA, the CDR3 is TGTGCCAGCACCCTAAGATCGACGACAGGTACCTACGAGCAGTACTTC.

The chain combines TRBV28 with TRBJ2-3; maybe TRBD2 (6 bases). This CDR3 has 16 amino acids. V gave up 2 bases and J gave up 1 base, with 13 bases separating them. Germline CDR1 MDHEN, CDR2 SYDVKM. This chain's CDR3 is CASSLGGGLGTDTQYF. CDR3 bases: TGTGCCAGCAGTTTAGGGGGAGGACTGGGCACAGATACGCAGTATTTT.

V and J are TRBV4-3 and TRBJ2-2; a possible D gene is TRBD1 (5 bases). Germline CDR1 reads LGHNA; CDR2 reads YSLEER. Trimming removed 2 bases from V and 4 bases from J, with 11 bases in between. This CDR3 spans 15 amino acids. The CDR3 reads CASSQSGHPTGELFF. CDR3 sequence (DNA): TGCGCCAGCAGCCAATCCGGACACCCCACCGGGGAGCTGTTTTTT.

CDR3 loop: CASSSRDKKFNSNQPQHF. CDR3 in DNA: TGTGCCAGCAGTTCCCGGGACAAGAAATTTAATAGCAATCAGCCCCAGCATTTT. The V and J genes are TRBV28 and TRBJ1-5, with D possibly TRBD1 on 6 matching bases. V lost 4 bases and J 0 bases, leaving 19 bases between the germline ends. The CDR3 has 18 amino acids. Germline CDR1 reads MDHEN; CDR2 reads SYDVKM.

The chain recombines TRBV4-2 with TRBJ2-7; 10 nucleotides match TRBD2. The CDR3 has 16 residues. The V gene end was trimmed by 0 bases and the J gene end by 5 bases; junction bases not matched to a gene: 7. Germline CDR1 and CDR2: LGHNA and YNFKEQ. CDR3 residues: CASSQDREREGHEQYF. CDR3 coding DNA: TGTGCCAGCAGCCAAGATCGAGAGCGGGAGGGCCACGAGCAGTACTTC.

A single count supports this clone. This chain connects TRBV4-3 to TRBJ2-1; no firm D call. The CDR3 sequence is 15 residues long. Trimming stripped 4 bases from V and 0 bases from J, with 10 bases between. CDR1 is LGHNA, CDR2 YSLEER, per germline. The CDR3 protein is CASSRDSSSYNEQFF. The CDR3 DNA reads TGCGCCAGCAGCCGCGACTCGAGCTCCTACAATGAGCAGTTCTTC.

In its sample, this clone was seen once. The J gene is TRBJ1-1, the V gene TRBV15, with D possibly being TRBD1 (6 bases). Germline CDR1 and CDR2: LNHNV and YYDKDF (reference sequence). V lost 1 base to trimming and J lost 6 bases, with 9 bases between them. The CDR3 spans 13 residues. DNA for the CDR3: TGTGCCACCAGCAGAGGTGGGGGCGCTGAAGCTTTCTTT. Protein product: CATSRGGGAEAFF.

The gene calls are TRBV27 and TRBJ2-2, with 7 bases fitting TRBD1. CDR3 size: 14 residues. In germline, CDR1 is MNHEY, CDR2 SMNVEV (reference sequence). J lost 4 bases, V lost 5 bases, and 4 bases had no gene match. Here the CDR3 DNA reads TGTGCCAGCAGTCTGACAGGGATCACCGGGGAGCTGTTTTTT. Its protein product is CASSLTGITGELFF.